A single sample is the source of the 9 T cell receptor beta chains below, sequenced in a study of blood T cell repertoires in COVID-19. Clones were read by immunoSEQ multiplex PCR, and TCRdb kept only the in-frame ones, dropping some. The sample records tens of thousands of clones, about 83% being singletons. The sample was peripheral blood. These receptors were taken from a woman older than 75 with acute or convalescent COVID-19.

The chain has TRBV21-1 and TRBJ1-5. TRBV21-1 corresponds to a pseudogene. The CDR3 is made up of 14 amino acids. CDR3 amino acids: CASSPGKINQPQHF. The DNA of the CDR3 is TGTGCCAGCAGCCCGGGGAAGATCAATCAGCCCCAGCATTTT.

This chain links TRBV18 with TRBJ2-5; no definite D call. Germline CDR1 and CDR2: KGHSH and LQKENI. This CDR3 comprises 13 residues. Between the trimmed V and J ends, which lost 1 base and 5 bases, there was a span of 8 bases. CDR3 sequence reads: CASSPRAQETQYF. CDR3 sequence (DNA): TGTGCCAGCTCACCACGGGCGCAGGAGACCCAGTACTTC.

The chain uses TRBV2 and TRBJ2-1; the D is unclear. Germline V gene sequence: CDR1 SNHLY, CDR2 FYNNEI. The V and J ends lost 3 bases and 4 bases respectively, with 7 bases between them. The CDR3 spans 13 residues. CDR3 sequence reads: CASSEGSYNEQFF. The CDR3 bases are TGTGCCAGCAGTGAGGGCTCATACAATGAGCAGTTCTTC.

V is TRBV28 and J is TRBJ2-1; a weak D match, TRBD1 (5 bases). Germline CDR1 and CDR2: MDHEN and SYDVKM. The CDR3 sequence is 14 residues long. V lost 8 bases and J lost 10, with 21 bases in between. In DNA form, the CDR3 reads TGTGCCAGCCTCCCAGGGTCCACCTACTCGGAGCAGTTCTTC. Its translation: CASLPGSTYSEQFF.

The V gene is TRBV5-1, the J gene TRBJ2-1; the D is unclear. CDR1 SGHRS and CDR2 YFSETQ come from the germline V gene. The ends were cut back, 0 bases at V and 0 bases at J, with 7 bases in the middle. This CDR3 spans 15 amino acids. The CDR3 nucleotides are TGCGCCAGCAGCTTGGTGGCTGGCTCCTACAATGAGCAGTTCTTC. Translated, it gives CASSLVAGSYNEQFF. Full variable domain (outside the CDR3, taken from reference TRBV5-1 and TRBJ2-1): KAGVTQTPRYLIKTRGQQVTLSCSPISGHRSVSWYQQTPGQGLQFLFEYFSETQRNKGNFPGRFSGRQFSNSRSEMNVSTLELGDSALYLCASSLVAGSYNEQFFGPGTRLTVL.

J is TRBJ2-7 and V is TRBV10-3, with a weak D call TRBD2 (5 bases). Trimming took off 0 bases at V and 3 bases at J, with 12 bases between the two ends. The CDR3 covers 15 residues. The V gene's germline CDR1 is ENHRY and CDR2 SYGVKD. The CDR3, as DNA: TGTGCCATCAGTGAGTCGGAGGTGGGCAACTACGAGCAGTACTTC. This encodes CAISESEVGNYEQYF.

The chain joins TRBV18 to TRBJ2-1; tentative D call: TRBD2 (6 bases). CDR1 is KGHSH and CDR2 is LQKENI in the germline V gene. V lost 5 bases to trimming and J lost 6 bases, with 20 bases between them. This CDR3 comprises 16 residues. As DNA, the CDR3 is TGTGCCAGCTCATCACAGGCGGGGCTTATGGGCAATGAGCAGTTCTTC. Its translation is CASSSQAGLMGNEQFF.

This sequence joins TRBV7-9 and TRBJ2-7; D ambiguous. Trimming pared 4 bases from V and 3 bases from J, leaving 19 bases between. The CDR3 covers 16 residues. In germline, CDR1 is SEHNR, CDR2 FQNEAQ (reference sequence). In DNA form, the CDR3 reads TGTGCCAGCAGCTCCCCGTGGGCGAGTGGAAGCTACGAGCAGTACTTC. The encoded protein is CASSSPWASGSYEQYF.

This clone was picked up one time. V gene TRBV27 combines with J gene TRBJ2-3, with no clear D. The CDR3 sequence is 14 residues long. V was pared by 6 bases and J by 0 bases, with 10 bases between. From germline, CDR1 is MNHEY and CDR2 SMNVEV (reference sequence). CDR3 amino acids: CASRRIASTDTQYF. The CDR3 coding sequence is TGTGCCAGCAGGAGGATAGCTAGCACAGATACGCAGTATTTT.